This TCR beta chain is drawn from a study of shared clonotypes between healthy human individuals. Across the study: Donors were a couple of women and a few men aged 18 to 49.

The V end lost 6 bases, the J end lost 4 bases, and 16 bases lay between the germline ends. This CDR3 is 14 amino acids long. Germline assignment: CDR1 ENHRY and CDR2 SYGVKD. Every subset had its genomic DNA shared out evenly among several immunoSEQ plates. Assay used: immunoSEQ multiplex PCR; TCRdb lists only in-frame clones, some missing. The sample carries 560,000 or so clones, 95% to 97% recorded once. A note on this clone: Its specificity is not known.

Study observations and caveats: It was expected that sequencing depth would affect clonotype sharing among donors.

Naive CD8 isolation took CD45RO-negative cells positively selected for CCR7 and excluded terminally differentiated effector memory CD45RA+ cells. The sample taken for sequencing was naive CD8+ T cells sorted from blood. The source of this sequence is a woman between 25 and 40 years old in good health. The chain carries TRBV10-3 and TRBJ2-7; perhaps TRBD1 as D (6 bases). The CDR3: CAISDTGFLYEQYF. DNA of the CDR3: TGTGCCATCAGCGATACAGGGTTTTTGTACGAGCAGTACTTC.